The clone carrying this TCR beta chain was observed a few times. The sample originates from a study of blood T cell repertoires in COVID-19. Overall study: Samples came from the United States, Italy and Spain, spanning acute and convalescent COVID-19. T cells, B-cell-depleted T cells, or PBMCs provided the cDNA or gDNA that served as material.

The CDR3 consists of 15 residues. The ends were cut back, 6 bases at V and 0 bases at J, with 12 bases in the middle. Germline V gene data show CDR1 as LNHDA and CDR2 as SQIVND (reference sequence). Per the study methods: Counts of nucleated cells, estimated from reference gene primer amplification, were obtained. Clones were sequenced by immunoSEQ multiplex PCR, and TCRdb holds only the in-frame ones, with some missing. The V and J calls and clone size were taken over from that table, and D and trimming were inferred from the DNA. Of about 150,000 clones in the sample, roughly nine tenths are singletons; the top ten hold approximately 2.3%.

Sequencing was done on a sample of peripheral blood. The chain couples TRBV19 to TRBJ1-5, with TRBD1 as a possible D gene (6 bases). The origin of this receptor is a woman aged 70-85 years with acute or convalescent COVID-19. The CDR3: CASRELGGSNQPQHF. The CDR3 nucleotides are TGTGCCAGTAGGGAACTAGGGGGTAGCAATCAGCCCCAGCATTTT.